This TCR beta chain originates from a study of blood T cell repertoires in COVID-19. The ends were cut back, 5 bases at V and 8 bases at J, with 19 bases in the middle. CDR3 length: 15 amino acids. Germline V gene lookup returns CDR1 SGHRS and CDR2 YFSETQ. This clone came up once. TCRdb's copy holds only in-frame clones and misses some; the assay was immunoSEQ multiplex PCR. The table records fewer than 350,000 clones, around 85% of them present only once. Cohort assignment relied on participant-reported clinical history. Two negative PCRs, clearance, or symptom resolution were required of recovered Cohort 3 donors.

The origin of this receptor is a woman between 45 and 65 years old who had recovered from COVID-19. Material: PBMCs or T cells enriched from blood (not recorded which). The chain couples TRBV5-1 to TRBJ1-4; a weak D match, TRBD1 (5 bases). Written as DNA, the CDR3 is TGCGCCAGCAGACACCGCGTGACAGAATCAGAAAAACTGTTTTTT. Protein product: CASRHRVTESEKLFF.